This T cell receptor beta chain was profiled in a study of memory CD4+ T cells and cytomegalovirus serostatus. The sort gate was single viable CD3+CD4+CD8-CD45RO+ cells for memory CD4+ T cells. The protocol was immunoSEQ multiplex PCR, while the TCRdb copy is restricted to in-frame clones and leaves out a portion. Of around 57,000 clones listed, 60% to 85% are singletons. Germline V CDR1 and CDR2: MNHNS, SASEGT. Trimming pared 4 bases from V and 8 bases from J, leaving 9 bases between. The CDR3 totals 13 residues. Sequenced material: memory CD4+ T cells from blood. The TCR was taken from an adult in good health and CMV-seronegative. Some clones in this sample may be carry-over from other donors' samples. This chain joins TRBV6-1 and TRBJ1-6; TRBD1 might be the D (5 bases). DNA of the CDR3: TGTGCCAGCAGTGGGGGGGTTTATTCACCCCTCCACTTT. It specifies CASSGGVYSPLHF.